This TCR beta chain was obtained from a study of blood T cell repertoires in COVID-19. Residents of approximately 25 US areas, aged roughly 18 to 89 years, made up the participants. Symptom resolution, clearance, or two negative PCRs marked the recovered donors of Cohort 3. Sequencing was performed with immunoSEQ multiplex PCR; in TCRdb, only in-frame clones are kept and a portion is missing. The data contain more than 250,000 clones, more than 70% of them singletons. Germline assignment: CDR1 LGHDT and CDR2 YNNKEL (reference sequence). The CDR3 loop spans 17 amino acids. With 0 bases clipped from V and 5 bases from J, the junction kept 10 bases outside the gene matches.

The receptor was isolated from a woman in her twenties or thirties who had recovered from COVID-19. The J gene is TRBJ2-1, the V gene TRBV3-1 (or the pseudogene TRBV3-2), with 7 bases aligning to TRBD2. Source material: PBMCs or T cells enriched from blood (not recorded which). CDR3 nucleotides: TGTGCCAGCAGCCAAGAACGGCGAGCGGGGCACCACAATGAGCAGTTCTTC. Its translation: CASSQERRAGHHNEQFF.